Detailed here is one T cell receptor beta chain. Using immunoSEQ multiplex PCR, the repertoire was profiled, and TCRdb retains in-frame clones only, with some absent. The sample yields 90,000 to 100,000 clones, 75% to 85% seen once. The CDR3 runs to 17 residues. The V gene's germline CDR1 is MNHEY and CDR2 SMNVEV (reference sequence). The record originates from a study of control samples from healthy donors and cancer patients. Input material: blood. The V gene is TRBV27, the J gene TRBJ1-3; D gene unclear. The source is a woman in her thirties in good health. DNA of the CDR3: TGTGAGGGTAACGAAACCCCACCCCCGAGCTCTGGAAACACCATATATTTT. The encoded protein is CEGNETPPPSSGNTIYF.